The 32 T cell receptor beta chains in this list originate from one sample, sequenced in a study of T-cell reconstitution after alpha-beta-depleted transplantation in children. Unique molecular identifiers were incorporated into the prepared TCRbeta library. TCRdb re-called the PCR reads through MiXCR, storing one row per CDR3 protein. The sample comprises 750,000 to 950,000 distinct CDR3 sequences, about 15% of which are singletons, and 5% rests with the top ten. Sequenced here: PBMCs, mostly from graft donor cells, sampled 360 days after TCRalphabeta/CD19-depleted stem cell transplant. These receptors were obtained from a male patient under 18 who had a stem cell transplant for acute lymphoblastic leukemia, so the T cells may come from the graft donor.

The chain is built from TRBV5-1 and TRBJ2-3, with TRBD2 as a possible D gene (5 bases). The CDR3 totals 15 residues. Trimming took 7 bases from V and 0 from J, leaving 15 bases between them. Germline values: CDR1 SGHRS, CDR2 YFSETQ. CDR3 nucleotides: TGCGCCAGCGAGGGTCATATAGGGAGCACAGATACGCAGTATTTT. As protein: CASEGHIGSTDTQYF.

The chain links TRBV5-1 to TRBJ1-2; the D gene is possibly TRBD1 (6 bases). The CDR3 loop spans 13 amino acids. Germline V gene lookup returns CDR1 SGHRS and CDR2 YFSETQ. Trimming cost V 6 bases and J 0 bases, with 9 bases left between them. This CDR3 is CASKYRANYGYTF. CDR3 coding DNA: TGCGCCAGCAAGTACAGGGCTAACTATGGCTACACCTTC. Supplemented by reference TRBV5-1 and TRBJ1-2, the full variable domain reads KAGVTQTPRYLIKTRGQQVTLSCSPISGHRSVSWYQQTPGQGLQFLFEYFSETQRNKGNFPGRFSGRQFSNSRSEMNVSTLELGDSALYLCASKYRANYGYTFGSGTRLTVV.

V and J are TRBV7-9 and TRBJ1-2; D call uncertain. V lost 2 bases, J lost 8 bases, and 6 bases lay in between. Germline-derived CDR1 and CDR2 are SEHNR and FQNEAQ (reference sequence). The CDR3 totals 11 residues. The DNA of the CDR3 is TGTGCCAGCAGCTTACAAGGAGGCTACACCTTC. Translated, it gives CASSLQGGYTF.

In this sample, this clonotype turned up a few times. The V and J genes are TRBV7-2 and TRBJ2-7; 8 bases align to TRBD1. The CDR3 has 14 amino acids. Per germline, CDR1 SGHTA and CDR2 FQGNSA. J was trimmed by 6 bases and V by 3 bases; bases with no gene match: 7. As DNA, the CDR3 is TGTGCCAGCAGCTTTGGGACAGGACCCTCCGAGCAGTACTTC. Encoded protein: CASSFGTGPSEQYF.

The genes are TRBV15 and TRBJ2-7; D is perhaps TRBD1 or TRBD2 (6 bases each). The CDR3 length is 16 residues. CDR1 LNHNV and CDR2 YYDKDF come from the germline V gene (reference sequence). Trimming removed 2 bases from V and 5 bases from J, with 19 bases in between. The CDR3 bases are TGTGCCACCAGCAGACCGTGGGGGGCAGGAGTCCACGAGCAGTACTTC. It translates to CATSRPWGAGVHEQYF.

The table lists this clonotype with a few counts. The chain joins TRBV7-2 to TRBJ1-2, with TRBD1 identical over 7 bases. Looked up from germline, CDR1 is SGHTA and CDR2 is FQGNSA. V shed 2 bases, J shed 8 bases, and the junction held 11 bases outside the gene matches. This CDR3 is 15 amino acids long. The CDR3 nucleotides are TGTGCCAGCAGCTTACGACAGGGAGGCCCTCGGGGCTACACCTTC. Translating it yields CASSLRQGGPRGYTF.

This clonotype was observed a handful of times. The V and J genes are TRBV7-9 and TRBJ2-7, with D perhaps TRBD2 (5 bases). This CDR3 is built from 15 residues. Germline loops: CDR1 SEHNR, CDR2 FQNEAQ (reference sequence). V lost 3 bases to trimming and J lost 1 base, with 13 bases between them. DNA for the CDR3: TGTGCCAGCAGCTTTCGGGGTTATGGGTCCTACGAGCAGTACTTC. Translation gives CASSFRGYGSYEQYF. The complete variable domain, with remaining parts taken from reference TRBV7-9 and TRBJ2-7, reads DTGVSQNPRHKITKRGQNVTFRCDPISEHNRLYWYRQTLGQGPEFLTYFQNEAQLEKSRLLSDRFSAERPKGSFSTLEIQRTEQGDSAMYLCASSFRGYGSYEQYFGPGTRLTVT.

This clonotype was counted many times. Mismatch with germline at one junction end may stem from a read error. The CDR3 DNA follows: TGTGCCAGCAGCTTCAACCAAGAGACCCAGTACTTC. This sequence encodes CASSFNQETQYF. This chain uses TRBV5-1 with TRBJ2-5; D gene unclear. The CDR3 length is 12 residues. Germline loops: CDR1 SGHRS, CDR2 YFSETQ.

Details on this clonotype: The junction differs from germline at one of its ends, possibly a read error. This chain links TRBV6-4 with TRBJ2-1; a possible D gene is TRBD2 (6 bases). Germline V gene data show CDR1 as MRHNA and CDR2 as SNTAGT. This CDR3 contains 15 residues. The CDR3 DNA is TGTGCCGGCAGTAGTAGCGGTAGCTCCTACAATGAGCAGTTCTTC. This encodes CAGSSSGSSYNEQFF.

The gene calls are TRBV5-1 and TRBJ1-6; possible D gene TRBD1, 5 bases. Germline CDR1 is SGHRS and CDR2 is YFSETQ. Trimming removed 0 bases at V and 8 bases at J, with 12 bases between. The CDR3 has 15 residues. In DNA, the CDR3 is TGCGCCAGCAGCTTGGTGGCAGGGCCAGATTCACCCCTCCACTTT. This translates into CASSLVAGPDSPLHF.

The sample holds many counts of this clonotype. V and J are TRBV20-1 and TRBJ2-6; D gene ambiguous. Germline V gene data show CDR1 as DFQATT and CDR2 as SNEGSKA (reference sequence). Trimming stripped 6 bases from V and 0 bases from J, with 9 bases between. This CDR3 has 14 residues. In DNA form, the CDR3 reads TGCAGTGCAACCAAGGGCTCTGGGGCCAACGTCCTGACTTTC. Protein: CSATKGSGANVLTF.

A few counts support this clonotype. This rearrangement joins TRBV27 to TRBJ2-5, with D unclear. The CDR3 covers 16 residues. Germline CDR1 reads MNHEY; CDR2 reads SMNVEV (reference sequence). V gave up 3 bases and J gave up 0 bases, with 14 bases separating them. CDR3 residues: CASSFWRAGYQETQYF. CDR3 DNA: TGTGCCAGCAGTTTTTGGCGAGCTGGGTACCAAGAGACCCAGTACTTC.

The gene calls are TRBV7-8 and TRBJ2-5, with D perhaps given as TRBD1 or TRBD2 (6 bases each). The germline V and J ends were trimmed by 4 bases and 4 bases, with 16 bases remaining between them. The CDR3 has 15 residues. CDR1 is SGHVS and CDR2 is FQNEAQ in the germline V gene. The CDR3 sequence: CASSYKEGTSETQYF. In DNA form, the CDR3 reads TGTGCCAGCAGCTATAAGGAGGGGACATCAGAGACCCAGTACTTC.

This clonotype has more than one count but fewer than ten. The CDR3 spells CASSPGDEKLFF. DNA of the CDR3: TGCGCCAGCAGCCCGGGGGATGAAAAACTGTTTTTT. The rearrangement joins TRBV5-1 to TRBJ1-4, with D maybe TRBD1 (5 bases). Trimming took off 4 bases at V and 6 bases at J, with 7 bases between the two ends. Germline V lookup: CDR1 SGHRS, CDR2 YFSETQ. The CDR3 extends over 12 amino acids.

This clonotype was detected many times. Written as DNA, the CDR3 is TGTGCCAGCAAAAGGGGCCGGACTAGCGGGAGGGCCAACACAGATACGCAGTATTTT. It yields the protein CASKRGRTSGRANTDTQYF. The rearrangement joins TRBV6-1 to TRBJ2-3; 15 nucleotides match TRBD2. J gave up 2 bases and V 7 bases, and 13 bases lay outside the gene matches. This CDR3 contains 19 residues. Germline V gene data show CDR1 as MNHNS and CDR2 as SASEGT.

V is TRBV5-1 and J is TRBJ2-7; D might be TRBD1 (6 bases). This CDR3 contains 14 residues. CDR1 and CDR2 from the germline V gene are SGHRS and YFSETQ. The V gene lost 2 bases and the J gene lost 1 base, with 10 bases spanning the gap. The CDR3 sequence is CASSFLDRSYEQYF. The CDR3 nucleotides are TGCGCCAGCAGCTTTTTGGACAGATCCTACGAGCAGTACTTC.

This clonotype was seen a handful of times. The chain carries TRBV11-2 and TRBJ2-7; D not resolved. CDR1 is SGHAT and CDR2 is FQNNGV in the germline V gene. Trimming took 2 bases from V and 5 from J, leaving 10 bases between them. The CDR3 sequence is 13 residues long. The CDR3 sequence: CASSLTIQNEQYF. CDR3 in DNA: TGTGCCAGCAGCTTAACGATACAGAACGAGCAGTACTTC.

This clonotype was recorded a few times. This chain uses TRBV7-8 with TRBJ2-7; 8 nucleotides agree with TRBD2. V lost 0 bases and J lost 0; bases outside the gene matches: 10. Germline V lookup: CDR1 SGHVS, CDR2 FQNEAQ. The CDR3 runs to 18 residues. This CDR3 is CASSLAGGAVYGSYEQYF. CDR3 sequence (DNA): TGTGCCAGCAGCTTAGCCGGGGGGGCGGTTTACGGCTCCTACGAGCAGTACTTC.

The chain has TRBV27 and TRBJ2-2; no definite D call. The germline gives CDR1 MNHEY, CDR2 SMNVEV (reference sequence). Trimming took off 6 bases at V and 7 bases at J, with 18 bases between the two ends. The CDR3 has 15 residues. In DNA, the CDR3 is TGTGCCAGCAGGCGAGCCGGGTCACGCAACGGGGAGCTGTTTTTT. Translating it yields CASRRAGSRNGELFF.

V is TRBV3-1 and J is TRBJ2-3; the match to TRBD2 covers 9 bases. CDR1 and CDR2 (germline): LGHDT, YNNKEL (reference sequence). CDR3 length: 17 amino acids. V shed 0 bases, J shed 2 bases, and the junction held 6 bases outside the gene matches. The CDR3 sequence: CASSQELLAGLTDTQYF. The DNA of the CDR3 is TGTGCCAGCAGCCAAGAGCTACTAGCGGGCCTCACAGATACGCAGTATTTT.

This clonotype has just a few counts. The chain links TRBV14 to TRBJ2-4, with 7 bases that match TRBD1. The V gene end was trimmed by 9 bases and the J gene end by 0 bases; junction bases not matched to a gene: 11. CDR1 is SGHDN and CDR2 is FVKESK in the germline V gene. This CDR3 has 16 residues. CDR3 DNA: TGTGCCAGGGGACAGAAACTCTTACTAGCCAAAAACATTCAGTACTTC. Translating gives CARGQKLLLAKNIQYF.

This clonotype was recorded many times. This chain uses TRBV25-1 with TRBJ2-7; tentative D call: TRBD1 (5 bases). The CDR3 consists of 14 residues. Trimming removed 1 base from V and 1 base from J, with 8 bases in between. Per germline, CDR1 MGHDK and CDR2 SYGVNS. The CDR3 loop reads CASSEWGSSYEQYF. The CDR3 DNA sequence: TGTGCCAGCAGTGAATGGGGCAGTTCCTACGAGCAGTACTTC.

On this clonotype: A junction boundary mismatches the germline segment, possibly from a read error. This chain connects TRBV27 to TRBJ2-1, with no clear D. This CDR3 is 18 amino acids long. Germline V lookup: CDR1 MNHEY, CDR2 SMNVEV (reference sequence). CDR3: CASCLVRLDSIPYNEQFF. The CDR3 DNA reads as TGTGCCAGCTGTTTAGTGCGGCTAGATAGCATCCCCTACAATGAGCAGTTCTTC.

This chain connects TRBV2 to TRBJ2-1; TRBD2 aligns across 11 bases. Germline CDR1 SNHLY, CDR2 FYNNEI. With V trimmed by 5 bases and J by 4 bases, 7 bases remained unmatched. The CDR3 is 16 amino acids. This chain's CDR3 is CASSSYGTSGYNEQFF. In DNA, the CDR3 is TGTGCCAGCAGTAGCTACGGGACTAGCGGTTACAATGAGCAGTTCTTC.

A few counts support this clonotype. J is TRBJ2-2 and V is TRBV7-6; tentatively, D is TRBD1 (7 bases). The CDR3 is 15 residues long. Trimming removed 3 bases from V and 4 bases from J, with 12 bases in between. Germline V gene sequence: CDR1 SGHVS, CDR2 FNYEAQ. The CDR3 bases are TGTGCCAGCAGCTTCCGGGGGACAGTCACCGGGGAGCTGTTTTTT. Amino acid sequence: CASSFRGTVTGELFF.

V is TRBV5-1 and J is TRBJ2-5; D not certain. This CDR3 comprises 14 residues. Germline V gives CDR1 SGHRS, CDR2 YFSETQ. The ends were cut back, 3 bases at V and 5 bases at J, with 14 bases in the middle. CDR3: CASSSTSGSETQYF. In DNA form, the CDR3 reads TGCGCCAGCAGCTCGACTTCAGGCTCGGAGACCCAGTACTTC.

The sample holds a few counts of this clonotype. This chain connects TRBV12-3 or TRBV12-4 to TRBJ1-2, with D uncertain. V lost 7 bases to trimming and J lost 6 bases, with 21 bases between them. The CDR3 consists of 15 residues. DNA for the CDR3: TGTGCCAGCACCCCCGTGTTGAGGGAGGTAGATGGCTACACCTTC. It codes for CASTPVLREVDGYTF.

The gene calls are TRBV16 and TRBJ2-1, with D uncertain. CDR3 length equals 13 residues. Trimming cost V 5 bases and J 5 bases, with 10 bases left between them. CDR1 and CDR2 from the germline V gene are KGHSY and FQNENV. This CDR3 is CASSLIRDNEQFF. The CDR3 coding sequence is TGTGCCAGCAGCTTAATTAGGGACAATGAGCAGTTCTTC.

This clonotype was detected only a few times. This chain joins TRBV20-1 and TRBJ2-1; 10 bases fit TRBD1. This CDR3 region has 15 residues. Germline values: CDR1 DFQATT, CDR2 SNEGSKA (reference sequence). With 6 bases clipped from V and 8 bases from J, the junction kept 13 bases outside the gene matches. The CDR3 spells CSAIDRGRDWDEQFF. CDR3 nucleotides: TGCAGTGCAATAGACAGGGGGCGCGATTGGGATGAGCAGTTCTTC.

This clonotype was seen ten or more times. The chain links TRBV5-1 to TRBJ2-2; TRBD2 matches 8 bases. V lost 2 bases, J lost 5 bases, and 8 bases stayed unmatched. Looked up from germline, CDR1 is SGHRS and CDR2 is YFSETQ. This CDR3 has 16 amino acids. As DNA, the CDR3 is TGCGCCAGCAGCTTTCAGCGGGAGATTAGTACCGGGGAGCTGTTTTTT. Amino acids: CASSFQREISTGELFF.

About this clonotype: The CDR3 end shows no conserved phenylalanine or tryptophan, and so a read error is likely. It is unclear where the CDR3 begins or ends on the DNA, so no DNA is shown, and the CDR3 is as TCRdb lists it. This chain joins TRBV12-5 and TRBJ2-1; whether TRBD2, the table's D call, matches the DNA was not checked. Germline V gives CDR1 LGHNT, CDR2 FRNRAP. The CDR3 sequence runs 11 residues, both termini included. CDR3 sequence reads: CASGLVPGLVY.

The genes are TRBV6-1 and TRBJ2-1, with TRBD2 identical over 9 bases. Germline lookup yields CDR1 MNHNS and CDR2 SASEGT. The CDR3 has 16 residues. The junction had 13 bases not matched to a gene; V was cut back by 9 bases and J by 4 bases. The CDR3 region is CASEAVAGGSYNEQFF. The CDR3 DNA is TGTGCCAGTGAGGCTGTGGCGGGAGGGTCTTACAATGAGCAGTTCTTC.